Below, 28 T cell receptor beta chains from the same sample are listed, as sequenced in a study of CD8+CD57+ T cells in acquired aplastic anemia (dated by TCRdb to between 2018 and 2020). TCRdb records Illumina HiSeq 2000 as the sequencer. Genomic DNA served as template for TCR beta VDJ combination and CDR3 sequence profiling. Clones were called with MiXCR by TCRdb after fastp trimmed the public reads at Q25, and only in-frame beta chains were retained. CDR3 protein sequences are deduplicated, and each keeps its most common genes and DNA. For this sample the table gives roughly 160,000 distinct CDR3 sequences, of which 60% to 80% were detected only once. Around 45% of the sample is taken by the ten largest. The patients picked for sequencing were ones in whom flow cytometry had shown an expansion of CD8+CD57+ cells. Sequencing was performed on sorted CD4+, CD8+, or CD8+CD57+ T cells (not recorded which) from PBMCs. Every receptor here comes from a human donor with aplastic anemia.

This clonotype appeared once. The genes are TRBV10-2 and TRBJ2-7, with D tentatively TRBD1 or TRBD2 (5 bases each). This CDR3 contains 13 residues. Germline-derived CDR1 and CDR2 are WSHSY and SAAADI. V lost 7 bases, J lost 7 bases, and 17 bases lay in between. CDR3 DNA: TGCGCCAGCAACCGGGACCAAGGGAGAGAGCAGTACTTC. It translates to CASNRDQGREQYF.

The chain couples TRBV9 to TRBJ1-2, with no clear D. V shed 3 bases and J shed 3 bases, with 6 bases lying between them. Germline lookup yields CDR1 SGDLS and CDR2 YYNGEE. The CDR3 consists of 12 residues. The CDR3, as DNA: TGTGCCAGCAGCGACGGGGACTATGGCTACACCTTC. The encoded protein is CASSDGDYGYTF.

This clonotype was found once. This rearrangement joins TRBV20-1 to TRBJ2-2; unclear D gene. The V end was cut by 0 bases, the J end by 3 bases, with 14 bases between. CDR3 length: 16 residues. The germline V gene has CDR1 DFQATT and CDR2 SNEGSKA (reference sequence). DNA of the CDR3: TGCAGTGCTAGAGATAGGGAAAGATCATACACCGGGGAGCTGTTTTTT. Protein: CSARDRERSYTGELFF.

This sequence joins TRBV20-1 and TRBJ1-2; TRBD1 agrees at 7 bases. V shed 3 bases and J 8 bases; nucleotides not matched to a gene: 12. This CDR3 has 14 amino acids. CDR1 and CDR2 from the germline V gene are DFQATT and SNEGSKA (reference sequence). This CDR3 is CSARGLEGAGGYTF. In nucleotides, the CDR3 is TGCAGTGCTAGGGGGCTAGAGGGGGCGGGCGGCTACACCTTC.

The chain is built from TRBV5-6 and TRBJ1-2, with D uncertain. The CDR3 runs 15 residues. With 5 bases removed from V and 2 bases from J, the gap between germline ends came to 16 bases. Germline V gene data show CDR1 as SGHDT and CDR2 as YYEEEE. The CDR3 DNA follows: TGTGCCAGCAGATCCCCGGAAACAATAAACTATGGCTACACCTTC. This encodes CASRSPETINYGYTF.

The chain's CDR3 is CASRTGTGGLETQYF. As DNA, the CDR3 is TGTGCCAGCAGGACCGGGACAGGGGGCTTAGAGACCCAGTACTTC. V usage is TRBV2 and J usage is TRBJ2-5; 12 bases line up with TRBD1. V shed 6 bases and J 4 bases; nucleotides not matched to a gene: 6. The CDR3 runs 15 residues. Germline V gene data show CDR1 as SNHLY and CDR2 as FYNNEI.

Here the CDR3 reads CATSGRAQETQYF. For the CDR3, the DNA is TGTGCCACCAGTGGGCGGGCCCAAGAGACCCAGTACTTC. The chain has TRBV19 and TRBJ2-5; maybe TRBD2 (5 bases). Trimming removed 10 bases at V and 1 base at J, with 13 bases between. CDR3 length: 13 residues. Germline V gene lookup returns CDR1 LNHDA and CDR2 SQIVND (reference sequence).

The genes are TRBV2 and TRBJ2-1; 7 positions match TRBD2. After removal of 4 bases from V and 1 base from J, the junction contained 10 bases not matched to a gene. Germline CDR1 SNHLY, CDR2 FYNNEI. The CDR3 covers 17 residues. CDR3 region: CASSGSKSGTSYNEQFF. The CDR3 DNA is TGTGCCAGCAGTGGCTCGAAGAGCGGGACGTCCTACAATGAGCAGTTCTTC.

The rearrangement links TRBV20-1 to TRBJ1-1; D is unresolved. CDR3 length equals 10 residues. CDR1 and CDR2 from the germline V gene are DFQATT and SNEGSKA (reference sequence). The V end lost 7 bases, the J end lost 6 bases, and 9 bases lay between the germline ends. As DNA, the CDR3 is TGCAGTGGGGGAAACCCTGAAGCTTTCTTT. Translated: CSGGNPEAFF.

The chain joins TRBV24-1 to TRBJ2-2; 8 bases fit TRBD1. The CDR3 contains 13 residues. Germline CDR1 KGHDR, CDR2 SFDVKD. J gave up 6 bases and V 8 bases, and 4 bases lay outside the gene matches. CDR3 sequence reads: CATNHRGSGELFF. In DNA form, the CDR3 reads TGTGCCACCAATCACAGGGGGTCCGGGGAGCTGTTTTTT.

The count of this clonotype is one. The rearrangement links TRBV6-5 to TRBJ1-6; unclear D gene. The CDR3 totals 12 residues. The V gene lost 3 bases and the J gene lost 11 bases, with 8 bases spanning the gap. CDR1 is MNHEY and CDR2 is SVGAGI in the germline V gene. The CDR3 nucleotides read TGTGCCAGCAGTTATTACAGAACACCCCTCCACTTT. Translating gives CASSYYRTPLHF.

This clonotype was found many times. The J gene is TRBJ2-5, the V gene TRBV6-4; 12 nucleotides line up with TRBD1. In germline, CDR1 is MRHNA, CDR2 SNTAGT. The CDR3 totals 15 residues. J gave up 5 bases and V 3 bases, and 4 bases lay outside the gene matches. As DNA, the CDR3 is TGTGCCAGCAGTGAAACCGGGACAGGGGGCGAGACCCAGTACTTC. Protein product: CASSETGTGGETQYF.

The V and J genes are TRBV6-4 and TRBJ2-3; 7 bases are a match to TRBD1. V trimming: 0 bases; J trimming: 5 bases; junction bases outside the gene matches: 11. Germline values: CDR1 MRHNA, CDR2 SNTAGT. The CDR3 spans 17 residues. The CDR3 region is CASSDSNTGDREDTQYF. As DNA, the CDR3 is TGTGCCAGCAGTGACTCGAACACCGGGGACAGAGAAGATACGCAGTATTTT.

This CDR3 is CASSHSPATSTDTQYF. The CDR3 DNA follows: TGTGCCAGCAGTCACTCCCCCGCCACTAGCACAGATACGCAGTATTTT. The chain has TRBV9 and TRBJ2-3; D is unresolved. This CDR3 has 16 amino acids. CDR1 SGDLS and CDR2 YYNGEE come from the germline V gene. Trimming removed 5 bases from V and 0 bases from J, with 16 bases in between.

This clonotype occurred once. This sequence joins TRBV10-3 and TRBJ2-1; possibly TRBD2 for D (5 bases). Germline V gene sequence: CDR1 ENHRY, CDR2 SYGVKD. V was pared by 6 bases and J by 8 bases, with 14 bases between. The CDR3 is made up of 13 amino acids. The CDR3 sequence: CAIRASGPDEQFF. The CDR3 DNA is TGTGCCATCAGAGCCAGCGGACCGGATGAGCAGTTCTTC.

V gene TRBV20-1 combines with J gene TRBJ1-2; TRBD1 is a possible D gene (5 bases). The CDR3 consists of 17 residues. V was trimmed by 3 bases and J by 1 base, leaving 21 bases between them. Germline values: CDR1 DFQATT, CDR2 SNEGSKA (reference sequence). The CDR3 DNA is TGCAGTGCTAGGGAAACTCCAGACAGCACCCTTAACTATGGCTACACCTTC. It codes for CSARETPDSTLNYGYTF.

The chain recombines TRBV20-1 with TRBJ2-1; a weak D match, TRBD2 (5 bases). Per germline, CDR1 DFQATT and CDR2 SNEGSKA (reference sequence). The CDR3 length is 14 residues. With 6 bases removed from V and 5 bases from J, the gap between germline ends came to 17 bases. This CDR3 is CSADTRTSNNEQFF. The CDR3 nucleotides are TGCAGTGCGGATACTAGGACTTCCAACAATGAGCAGTTCTTC.

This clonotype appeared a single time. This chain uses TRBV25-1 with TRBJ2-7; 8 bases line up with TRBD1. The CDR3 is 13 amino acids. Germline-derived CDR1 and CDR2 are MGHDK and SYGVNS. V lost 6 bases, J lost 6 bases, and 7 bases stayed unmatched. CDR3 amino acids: CASRRTGTGEQYF. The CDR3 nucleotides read TGTGCCAGCAGAAGGACAGGGACCGGCGAGCAGTACTTC.

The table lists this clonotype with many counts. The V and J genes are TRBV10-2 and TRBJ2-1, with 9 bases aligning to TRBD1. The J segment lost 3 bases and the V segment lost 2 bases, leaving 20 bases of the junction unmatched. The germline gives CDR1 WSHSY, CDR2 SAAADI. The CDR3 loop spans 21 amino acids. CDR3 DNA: TGCGCCAGCAGTGAGGGACAGGGGTCGAAGCGGGCCGGACCTGACTACAATGAGCAGTTCTTC. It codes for CASSEGQGSKRAGPDYNEQFF.

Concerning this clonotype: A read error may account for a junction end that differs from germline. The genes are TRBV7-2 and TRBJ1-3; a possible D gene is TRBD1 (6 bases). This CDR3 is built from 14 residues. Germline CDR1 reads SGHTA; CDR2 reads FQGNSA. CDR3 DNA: TGCGCCAGCAGCAAAAAGGGGGAGGGGAACACCATATATTTT. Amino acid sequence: CASSKKGEGNTIYF.

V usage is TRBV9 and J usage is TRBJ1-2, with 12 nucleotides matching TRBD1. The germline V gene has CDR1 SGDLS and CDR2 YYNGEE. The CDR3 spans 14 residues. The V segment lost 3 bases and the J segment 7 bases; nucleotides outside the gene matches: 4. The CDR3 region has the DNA TGTGCCAGCAGCGCTGGGACAGGGGGCGGTGGCTACACCTTC. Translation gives CASSAGTGGGGYTF.

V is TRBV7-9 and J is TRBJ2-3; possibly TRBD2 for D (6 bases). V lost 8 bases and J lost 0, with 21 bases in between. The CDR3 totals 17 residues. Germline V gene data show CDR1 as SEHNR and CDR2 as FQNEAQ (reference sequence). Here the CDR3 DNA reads TGTGCCAGCGGAGGGACGGTGATTCCTTTAAGCACAGATACGCAGTATTTT. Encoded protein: CASGGTVIPLSTDTQYF.

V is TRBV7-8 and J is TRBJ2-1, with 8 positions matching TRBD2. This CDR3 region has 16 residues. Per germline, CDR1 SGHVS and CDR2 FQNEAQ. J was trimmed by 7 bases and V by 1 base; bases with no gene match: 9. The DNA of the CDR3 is TGTGCCAGCAGCTTAGGAAGGGCGGGGGGTTGGAATGAGCAGTTCTTC. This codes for CASSLGRAGGWNEQFF.

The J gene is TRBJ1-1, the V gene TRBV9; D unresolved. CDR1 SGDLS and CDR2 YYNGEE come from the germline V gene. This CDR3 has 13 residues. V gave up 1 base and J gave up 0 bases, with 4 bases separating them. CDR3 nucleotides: TGTGCCAGCAGCGTAAGCTTGAACACTGAAGCTTTCTTT. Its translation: CASSVSLNTEAFF.

CDR3 protein: CATSRTGENTEAFF. As DNA, the CDR3 is TGTGCCACCAGCAGAACAGGCGAAAACACTGAAGCTTTCTTT. The V gene is TRBV15, the J gene TRBJ1-1; tentative D call: TRBD1 (5 bases). Trimming removed 2 bases from V and 2 bases from J, with 9 bases in between. The CDR3 length is 14 residues. Germline lookup yields CDR1 LNHNV and CDR2 YYDKDF (reference sequence).

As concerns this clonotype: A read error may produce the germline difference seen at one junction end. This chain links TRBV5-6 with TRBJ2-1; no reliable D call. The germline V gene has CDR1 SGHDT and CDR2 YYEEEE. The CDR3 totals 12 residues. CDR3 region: CASSPWRLPDEF. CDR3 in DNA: TGTGCCAGCAGCCCCTGGCGGCTCCCTGACGAATTC.

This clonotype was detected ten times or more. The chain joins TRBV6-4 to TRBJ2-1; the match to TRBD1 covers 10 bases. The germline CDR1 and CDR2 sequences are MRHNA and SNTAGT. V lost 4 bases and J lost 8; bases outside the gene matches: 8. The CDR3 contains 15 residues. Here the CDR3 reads CASSGGTGDIDEQFF. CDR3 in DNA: TGTGCCAGCAGTGGGGGGACAGGGGATATTGATGAGCAGTTCTTC.

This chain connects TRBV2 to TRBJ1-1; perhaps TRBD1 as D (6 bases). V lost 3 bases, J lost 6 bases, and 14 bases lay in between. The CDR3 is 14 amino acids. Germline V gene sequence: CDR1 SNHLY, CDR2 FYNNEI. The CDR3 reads CASSDGMGGAEAFF. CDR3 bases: TGTGCCAGCAGTGACGGAATGGGGGGCGCTGAAGCTTTCTTT.